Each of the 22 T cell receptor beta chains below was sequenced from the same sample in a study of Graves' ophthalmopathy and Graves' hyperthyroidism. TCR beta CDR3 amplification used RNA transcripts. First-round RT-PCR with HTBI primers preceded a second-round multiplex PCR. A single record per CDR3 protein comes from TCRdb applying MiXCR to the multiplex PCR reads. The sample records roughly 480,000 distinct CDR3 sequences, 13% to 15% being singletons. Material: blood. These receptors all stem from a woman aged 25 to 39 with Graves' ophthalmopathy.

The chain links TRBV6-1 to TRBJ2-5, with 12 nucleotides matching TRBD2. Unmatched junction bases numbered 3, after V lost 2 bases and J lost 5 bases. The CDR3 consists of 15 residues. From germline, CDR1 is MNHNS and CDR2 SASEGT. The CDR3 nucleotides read TGTGCCAGCAGTGAACTAGCGGGGGGGCTGGAGACCCAGTACTTC. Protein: CASSELAGGLETQYF.

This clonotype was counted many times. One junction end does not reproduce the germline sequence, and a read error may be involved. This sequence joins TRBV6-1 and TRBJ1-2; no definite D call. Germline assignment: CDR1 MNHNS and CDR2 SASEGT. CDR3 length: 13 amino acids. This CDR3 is CASSEAPFYGCTF. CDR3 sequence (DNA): TGTGCCAGCAGTGAAGCCCCCTTCTATGGCTGCACCTTC.

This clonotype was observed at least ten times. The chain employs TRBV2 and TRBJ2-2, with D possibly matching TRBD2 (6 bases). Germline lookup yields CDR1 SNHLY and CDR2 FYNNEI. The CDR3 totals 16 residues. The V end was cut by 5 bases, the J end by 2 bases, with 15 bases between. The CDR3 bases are TGTGCCAGCAGTCCGGCGGGACGCCTTAACACCGGGGAGCTGTTTTTT. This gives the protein CASSPAGRLNTGELFF.

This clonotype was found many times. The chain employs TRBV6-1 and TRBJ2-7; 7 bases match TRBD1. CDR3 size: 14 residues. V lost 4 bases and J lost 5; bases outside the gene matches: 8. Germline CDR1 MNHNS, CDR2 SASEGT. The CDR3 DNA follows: TGTGCCAGCAGTGCCCCAAAAGGGGGCCACGAGCAGTACTTC. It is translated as CASSAPKGGHEQYF.

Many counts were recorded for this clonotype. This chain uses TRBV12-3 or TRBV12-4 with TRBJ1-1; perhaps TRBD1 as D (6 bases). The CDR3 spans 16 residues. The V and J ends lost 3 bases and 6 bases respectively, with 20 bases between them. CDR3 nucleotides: TGTGCCAGCAGTTTCTCCCCGGGGGCAGGGGTCCCTGAAGCTTTCTTT. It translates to CASSFSPGAGVPEAFF.

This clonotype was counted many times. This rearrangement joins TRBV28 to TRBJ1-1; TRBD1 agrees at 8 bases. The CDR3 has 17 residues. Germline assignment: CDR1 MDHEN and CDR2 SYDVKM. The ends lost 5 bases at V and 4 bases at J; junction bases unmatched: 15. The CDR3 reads CASSPDRGQNGATEAFF. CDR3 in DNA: TGTGCCAGCAGTCCCGACAGGGGCCAGAATGGGGCCACTGAAGCTTTCTTT.

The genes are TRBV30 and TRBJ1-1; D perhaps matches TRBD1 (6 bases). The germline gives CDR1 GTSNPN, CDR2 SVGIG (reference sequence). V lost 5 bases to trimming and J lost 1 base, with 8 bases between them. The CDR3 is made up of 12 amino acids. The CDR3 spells CAWDRQNTEAFF. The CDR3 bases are TGTGCCTGGGACAGGCAGAACACTGAAGCTTTCTTT.

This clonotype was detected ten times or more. DNA for the CDR3: TGCAGTGCTAGCGCGGCAGGGGGCCGGGAGACCCAGTACTTC. It codes for CSASAAGGRETQYF. This chain uses TRBV20-1 with TRBJ2-5; 8 bases agree with TRBD1. The J segment lost 5 bases and the V segment lost 3 bases, leaving 8 bases of the junction unmatched. Germline loops: CDR1 DFQATT, CDR2 SNEGSKA (reference sequence). The CDR3 has 14 amino acids.

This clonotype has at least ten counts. CDR3 nucleotide sequence: TGTGCCAGCAGGGCAGGGGGATTGAGCACTGAAGCTTTCTTT. This encodes CASRAGGLSTEAFF. The chain joins TRBV2 to TRBJ1-1; the match to TRBD1 covers 7 bases. This CDR3 has 14 residues. J gave up 4 bases and V 6 bases, and 8 bases lay outside the gene matches. CDR1 is SNHLY and CDR2 is FYNNEI in the germline V gene. The variable domain in full, completed from reference TRBV2 and TRBJ1-1, reads EPEVTQTPSHQVTQMGQEVILRCVPISNHLYFYWYRQILGQKVEFLVSFYNNEISEKSEIFDDQFSVERPDGSNFTLKIRSTKLEDSAMYFCASRAGGLSTEAFFGQGTRLTVV.

The DNA of the CDR3 is TGTGCCAGCAGTTTAAGACAGGGGCTTCAGCCCCAGCATTTT. Its translation is CASSLRQGLQPQHF. V is TRBV12-3 or TRBV12-4 and J is TRBJ1-5, with 8 bases identical to TRBD1. V lost 2 bases and J lost 6; bases outside the gene matches: 3. The CDR3 is made up of 14 amino acids.

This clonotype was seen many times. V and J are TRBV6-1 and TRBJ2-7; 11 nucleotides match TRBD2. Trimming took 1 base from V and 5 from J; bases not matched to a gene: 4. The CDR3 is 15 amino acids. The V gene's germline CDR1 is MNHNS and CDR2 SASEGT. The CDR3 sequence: CASSEGLAGFHEQYF. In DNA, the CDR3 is TGTGCCAGCAGTGAAGGACTAGCGGGATTCCACGAGCAGTACTTC.

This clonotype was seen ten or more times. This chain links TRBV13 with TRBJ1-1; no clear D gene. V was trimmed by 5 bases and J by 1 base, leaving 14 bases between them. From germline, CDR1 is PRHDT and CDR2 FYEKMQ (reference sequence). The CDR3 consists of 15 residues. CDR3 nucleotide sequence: TGTGCCAGCAGCGCCCGGAGAGTTCGGAACACTGAAGCTTTCTTT. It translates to CASSARRVRNTEAFF. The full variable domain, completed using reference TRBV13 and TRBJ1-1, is AAGVIQSPRHLIKEKRETATLKCYPIPRHDTVYWYQQGPGQDPQFLISFYEKMQSDKGSIPDRFSAQQFSDYHSELNMSSLELGDSALYFCASSARRVRNTEAFFGQGTRLTVV.

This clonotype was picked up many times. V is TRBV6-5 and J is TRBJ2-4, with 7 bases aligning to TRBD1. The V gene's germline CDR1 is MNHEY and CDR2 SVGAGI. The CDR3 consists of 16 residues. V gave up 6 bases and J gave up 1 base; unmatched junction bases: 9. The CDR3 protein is CASSYDRAGAKNIQYF. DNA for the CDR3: TGTGCCAGCAGCTATGACAGGGCGGGTGCCAAAAACATTCAGTACTTC.

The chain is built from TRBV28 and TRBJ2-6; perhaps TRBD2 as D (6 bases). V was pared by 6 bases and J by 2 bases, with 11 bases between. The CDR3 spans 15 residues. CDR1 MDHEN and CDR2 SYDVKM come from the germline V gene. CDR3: CASRRLEAGANVLTF. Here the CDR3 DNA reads TGTGCCAGCAGACGACTAGAGGCTGGGGCCAACGTCCTGACTTTC.

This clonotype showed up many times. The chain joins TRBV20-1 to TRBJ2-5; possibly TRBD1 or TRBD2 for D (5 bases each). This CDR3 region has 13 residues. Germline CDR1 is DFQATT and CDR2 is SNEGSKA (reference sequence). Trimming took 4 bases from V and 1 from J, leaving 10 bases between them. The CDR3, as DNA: TGCAGTGCTAAAGGGACGGGCCAAGAGACCCAGTACTTC. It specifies CSAKGTGQETQYF.

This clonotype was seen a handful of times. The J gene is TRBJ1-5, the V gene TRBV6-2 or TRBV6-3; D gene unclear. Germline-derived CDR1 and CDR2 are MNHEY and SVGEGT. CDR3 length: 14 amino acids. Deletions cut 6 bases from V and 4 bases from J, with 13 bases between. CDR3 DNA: TGTGCCAGCAGGACGGACCTCCCAAATCAGCCCCAGCATTTT. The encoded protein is CASRTDLPNQPQHF.

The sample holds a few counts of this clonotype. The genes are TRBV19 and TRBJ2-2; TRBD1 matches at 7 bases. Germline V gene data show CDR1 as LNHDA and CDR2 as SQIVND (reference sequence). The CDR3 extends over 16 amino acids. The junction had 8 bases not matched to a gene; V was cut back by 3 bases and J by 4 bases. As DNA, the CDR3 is TGTGCCAGTAGTATCTCACAGGGGAGAGGCACCGGGGAGCTGTTTTTT. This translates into CASSISQGRGTGELFF.

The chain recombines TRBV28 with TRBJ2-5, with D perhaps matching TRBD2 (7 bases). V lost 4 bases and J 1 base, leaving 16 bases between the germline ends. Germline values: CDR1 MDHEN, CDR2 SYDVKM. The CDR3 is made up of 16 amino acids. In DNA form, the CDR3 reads TGTGCCAGCAGTTCGACAGGTAGCGGGCTCCAAGAGACCCAGTACTTC. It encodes CASSSTGSGLQETQYF.

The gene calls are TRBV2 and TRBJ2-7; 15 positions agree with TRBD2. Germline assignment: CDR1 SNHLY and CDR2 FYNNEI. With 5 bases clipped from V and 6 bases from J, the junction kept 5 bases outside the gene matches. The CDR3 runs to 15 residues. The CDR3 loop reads CASSTTGLAGGEQYF. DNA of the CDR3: TGTGCCAGCAGTACCACGGGACTAGCGGGAGGCGAGCAGTACTTC.

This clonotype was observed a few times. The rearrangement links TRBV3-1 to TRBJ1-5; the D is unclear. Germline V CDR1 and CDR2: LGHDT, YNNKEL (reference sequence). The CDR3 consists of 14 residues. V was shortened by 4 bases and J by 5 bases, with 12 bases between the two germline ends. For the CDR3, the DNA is TGTGCCAGCAGCCGTAGAGGGATGGATCAGCCCCAGCATTTT. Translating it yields CASSRRGMDQPQHF.

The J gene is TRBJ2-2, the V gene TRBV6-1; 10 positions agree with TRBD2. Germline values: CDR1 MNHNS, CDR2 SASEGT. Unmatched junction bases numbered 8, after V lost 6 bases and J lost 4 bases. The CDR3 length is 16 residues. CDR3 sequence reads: CASSAGTSEPTGELFF. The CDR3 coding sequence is TGTGCCAGCAGCGCCGGGACTAGCGAACCCACCGGGGAGCTGTTTTTT.

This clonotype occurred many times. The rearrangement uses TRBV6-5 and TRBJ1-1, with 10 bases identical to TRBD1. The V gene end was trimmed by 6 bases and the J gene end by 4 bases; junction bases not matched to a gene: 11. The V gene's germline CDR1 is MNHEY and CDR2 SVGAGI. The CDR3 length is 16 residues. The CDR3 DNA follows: TGTGCCAGCAGCCGGGGACAGGGGTTTTGGAGCACTGAAGCTTTCTTT. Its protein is CASSRGQGFWSTEAFF.